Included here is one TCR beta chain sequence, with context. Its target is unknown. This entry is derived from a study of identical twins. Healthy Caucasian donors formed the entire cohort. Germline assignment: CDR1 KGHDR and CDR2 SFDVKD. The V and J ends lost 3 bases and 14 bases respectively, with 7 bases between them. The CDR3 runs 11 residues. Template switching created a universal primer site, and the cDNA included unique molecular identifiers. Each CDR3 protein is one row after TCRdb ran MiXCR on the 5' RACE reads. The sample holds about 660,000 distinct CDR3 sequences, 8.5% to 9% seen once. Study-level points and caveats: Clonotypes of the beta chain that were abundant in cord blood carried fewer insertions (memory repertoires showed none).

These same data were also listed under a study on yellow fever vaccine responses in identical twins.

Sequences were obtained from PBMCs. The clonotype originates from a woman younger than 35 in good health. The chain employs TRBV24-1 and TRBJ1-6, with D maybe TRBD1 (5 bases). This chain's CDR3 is CATSDRGTLHF. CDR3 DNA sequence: TGTGCCACCAGTGATCGGGGGACCCTCCACTTT.